This TCR beta chain was retrieved from a study of blood T cell repertoires in COVID-19. This clone has just a few counts. Clones were sequenced by immunoSEQ multiplex PCR, and TCRdb holds only the in-frame ones, with some missing. The table shows some 240,000 clones, with more than 80% occurring only once. The germline CDR1 and CDR2 sequences are SGHTA and FQGNSA. Unmatched junction bases numbered 6, after V lost 1 base and J lost 9 bases. This CDR3 spans 15 amino acids. This chain uses TRBV7-2 with TRBJ2-5; 12 nucleotides agree with TRBD1. This clonotype originated in a woman older than 75 with COVID-19, enrolled during active disease. The sequenced sample consisted of peripheral blood. The CDR3 region is CASSLVGQGAGAQYF. DNA of the CDR3: TGTGCCAGCAGCTTAGTGGGACAGGGGGCGGGGGCCCAGTACTTC.